This T cell receptor beta chain originates from a study of cytomegalovirus exposure and HLA in healthy donors. The validation cohort, a group of some 120 subjects, included the donors and was separate from the roughly 700-subject first cohort. Unmatched junction bases numbered 4, after V lost 5 bases and J lost 6 bases. Germline V gene data show CDR1 as SGHTA and CDR2 as FQGNSA. The CDR3 covers 13 residues. The table came from immunoSEQ multiplex PCR; TCRdb's copy has only in-frame clones and leaves some out. The sample carries about 110,000 clones, 88% recorded once. This chain joins TRBV7-2 and TRBJ1-1, with 9 bases identical to TRBD1. The TCR originated in a woman aged 18-29 years in good health and CMV-seronegative. The source material was PBMCs. CDR3 in DNA: TGTGCCAGCAGCCAACAGGGGGCCTCTGAAGCTTTCTTT. Residues: CASSQQGASEAFF.